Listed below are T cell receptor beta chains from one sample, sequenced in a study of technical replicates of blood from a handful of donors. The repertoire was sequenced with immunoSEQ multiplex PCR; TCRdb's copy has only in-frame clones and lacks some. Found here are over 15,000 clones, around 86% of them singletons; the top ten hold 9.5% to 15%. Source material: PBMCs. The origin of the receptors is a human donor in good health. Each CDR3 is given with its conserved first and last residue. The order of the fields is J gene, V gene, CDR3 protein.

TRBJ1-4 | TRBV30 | CAWSVQNNEKLFF
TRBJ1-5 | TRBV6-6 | CASSYGRTGPQHF
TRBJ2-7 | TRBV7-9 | CASSFGQGISEQYF
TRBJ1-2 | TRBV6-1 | CASSTTTGEGGYTF
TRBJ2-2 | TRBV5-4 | CASSLGLTANTGELFF
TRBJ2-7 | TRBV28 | CASRRTSGRSYEQYF
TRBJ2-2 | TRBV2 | CASRETGGTGELFF
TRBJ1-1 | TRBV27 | CASSLQGGTEAFF
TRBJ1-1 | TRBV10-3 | CAISAVTGSGGGEAEAFF
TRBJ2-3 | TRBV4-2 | CASSQGTSEDTQYF
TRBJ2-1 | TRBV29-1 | CSGQKGLAAVNEQFF